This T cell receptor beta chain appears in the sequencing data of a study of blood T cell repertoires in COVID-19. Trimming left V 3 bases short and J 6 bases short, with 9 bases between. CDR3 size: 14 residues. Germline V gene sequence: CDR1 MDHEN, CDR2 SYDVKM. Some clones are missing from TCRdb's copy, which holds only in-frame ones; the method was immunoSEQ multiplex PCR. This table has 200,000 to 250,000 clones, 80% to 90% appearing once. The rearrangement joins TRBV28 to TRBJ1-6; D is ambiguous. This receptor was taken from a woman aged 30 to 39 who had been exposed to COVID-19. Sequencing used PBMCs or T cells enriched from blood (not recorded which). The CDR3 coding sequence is TGTGCCAGCAGTTTCGGCAGAGGTAATTCACCCCTCCACTTT. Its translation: CASSFGRGNSPLHF.